The present T cell receptor beta chain was sequenced within a study of blood T cell repertoires in COVID-19. Study details: Specimens from acute and convalescent COVID-19 originated in the United States, Italy and Spain.

Germline assignment: CDR1 LGHDT and CDR2 YNNKEL (reference sequence). This CDR3 comprises 14 residues. With 3 bases removed from V and 3 bases from J, the gap between germline ends came to 9 bases. Original analysis: Cell counts per sample came from amplifying reference gene primers. Some clones are missing from TCRdb's copy, which holds only in-frame ones; the method was immunoSEQ multiplex PCR. V and J calls and clone size follow that table, whereas D and trimming were derived from the DNA. The sample yields 130,000 to 150,000 clones, 80% seen once. The chain has TRBV3-1 (or the pseudogene TRBV3-2) and TRBJ2-1; D not certain. The TCR was taken from a man between 60 and 70 years old with active or convalescent COVID-19. Sequenced input: peripheral blood. For the CDR3, the DNA is TGTGCCAGCAGCCAGTTGAGCCTCTACAATGAGCAGTTCTTC. Its translation is CASSQLSLYNEQFF.